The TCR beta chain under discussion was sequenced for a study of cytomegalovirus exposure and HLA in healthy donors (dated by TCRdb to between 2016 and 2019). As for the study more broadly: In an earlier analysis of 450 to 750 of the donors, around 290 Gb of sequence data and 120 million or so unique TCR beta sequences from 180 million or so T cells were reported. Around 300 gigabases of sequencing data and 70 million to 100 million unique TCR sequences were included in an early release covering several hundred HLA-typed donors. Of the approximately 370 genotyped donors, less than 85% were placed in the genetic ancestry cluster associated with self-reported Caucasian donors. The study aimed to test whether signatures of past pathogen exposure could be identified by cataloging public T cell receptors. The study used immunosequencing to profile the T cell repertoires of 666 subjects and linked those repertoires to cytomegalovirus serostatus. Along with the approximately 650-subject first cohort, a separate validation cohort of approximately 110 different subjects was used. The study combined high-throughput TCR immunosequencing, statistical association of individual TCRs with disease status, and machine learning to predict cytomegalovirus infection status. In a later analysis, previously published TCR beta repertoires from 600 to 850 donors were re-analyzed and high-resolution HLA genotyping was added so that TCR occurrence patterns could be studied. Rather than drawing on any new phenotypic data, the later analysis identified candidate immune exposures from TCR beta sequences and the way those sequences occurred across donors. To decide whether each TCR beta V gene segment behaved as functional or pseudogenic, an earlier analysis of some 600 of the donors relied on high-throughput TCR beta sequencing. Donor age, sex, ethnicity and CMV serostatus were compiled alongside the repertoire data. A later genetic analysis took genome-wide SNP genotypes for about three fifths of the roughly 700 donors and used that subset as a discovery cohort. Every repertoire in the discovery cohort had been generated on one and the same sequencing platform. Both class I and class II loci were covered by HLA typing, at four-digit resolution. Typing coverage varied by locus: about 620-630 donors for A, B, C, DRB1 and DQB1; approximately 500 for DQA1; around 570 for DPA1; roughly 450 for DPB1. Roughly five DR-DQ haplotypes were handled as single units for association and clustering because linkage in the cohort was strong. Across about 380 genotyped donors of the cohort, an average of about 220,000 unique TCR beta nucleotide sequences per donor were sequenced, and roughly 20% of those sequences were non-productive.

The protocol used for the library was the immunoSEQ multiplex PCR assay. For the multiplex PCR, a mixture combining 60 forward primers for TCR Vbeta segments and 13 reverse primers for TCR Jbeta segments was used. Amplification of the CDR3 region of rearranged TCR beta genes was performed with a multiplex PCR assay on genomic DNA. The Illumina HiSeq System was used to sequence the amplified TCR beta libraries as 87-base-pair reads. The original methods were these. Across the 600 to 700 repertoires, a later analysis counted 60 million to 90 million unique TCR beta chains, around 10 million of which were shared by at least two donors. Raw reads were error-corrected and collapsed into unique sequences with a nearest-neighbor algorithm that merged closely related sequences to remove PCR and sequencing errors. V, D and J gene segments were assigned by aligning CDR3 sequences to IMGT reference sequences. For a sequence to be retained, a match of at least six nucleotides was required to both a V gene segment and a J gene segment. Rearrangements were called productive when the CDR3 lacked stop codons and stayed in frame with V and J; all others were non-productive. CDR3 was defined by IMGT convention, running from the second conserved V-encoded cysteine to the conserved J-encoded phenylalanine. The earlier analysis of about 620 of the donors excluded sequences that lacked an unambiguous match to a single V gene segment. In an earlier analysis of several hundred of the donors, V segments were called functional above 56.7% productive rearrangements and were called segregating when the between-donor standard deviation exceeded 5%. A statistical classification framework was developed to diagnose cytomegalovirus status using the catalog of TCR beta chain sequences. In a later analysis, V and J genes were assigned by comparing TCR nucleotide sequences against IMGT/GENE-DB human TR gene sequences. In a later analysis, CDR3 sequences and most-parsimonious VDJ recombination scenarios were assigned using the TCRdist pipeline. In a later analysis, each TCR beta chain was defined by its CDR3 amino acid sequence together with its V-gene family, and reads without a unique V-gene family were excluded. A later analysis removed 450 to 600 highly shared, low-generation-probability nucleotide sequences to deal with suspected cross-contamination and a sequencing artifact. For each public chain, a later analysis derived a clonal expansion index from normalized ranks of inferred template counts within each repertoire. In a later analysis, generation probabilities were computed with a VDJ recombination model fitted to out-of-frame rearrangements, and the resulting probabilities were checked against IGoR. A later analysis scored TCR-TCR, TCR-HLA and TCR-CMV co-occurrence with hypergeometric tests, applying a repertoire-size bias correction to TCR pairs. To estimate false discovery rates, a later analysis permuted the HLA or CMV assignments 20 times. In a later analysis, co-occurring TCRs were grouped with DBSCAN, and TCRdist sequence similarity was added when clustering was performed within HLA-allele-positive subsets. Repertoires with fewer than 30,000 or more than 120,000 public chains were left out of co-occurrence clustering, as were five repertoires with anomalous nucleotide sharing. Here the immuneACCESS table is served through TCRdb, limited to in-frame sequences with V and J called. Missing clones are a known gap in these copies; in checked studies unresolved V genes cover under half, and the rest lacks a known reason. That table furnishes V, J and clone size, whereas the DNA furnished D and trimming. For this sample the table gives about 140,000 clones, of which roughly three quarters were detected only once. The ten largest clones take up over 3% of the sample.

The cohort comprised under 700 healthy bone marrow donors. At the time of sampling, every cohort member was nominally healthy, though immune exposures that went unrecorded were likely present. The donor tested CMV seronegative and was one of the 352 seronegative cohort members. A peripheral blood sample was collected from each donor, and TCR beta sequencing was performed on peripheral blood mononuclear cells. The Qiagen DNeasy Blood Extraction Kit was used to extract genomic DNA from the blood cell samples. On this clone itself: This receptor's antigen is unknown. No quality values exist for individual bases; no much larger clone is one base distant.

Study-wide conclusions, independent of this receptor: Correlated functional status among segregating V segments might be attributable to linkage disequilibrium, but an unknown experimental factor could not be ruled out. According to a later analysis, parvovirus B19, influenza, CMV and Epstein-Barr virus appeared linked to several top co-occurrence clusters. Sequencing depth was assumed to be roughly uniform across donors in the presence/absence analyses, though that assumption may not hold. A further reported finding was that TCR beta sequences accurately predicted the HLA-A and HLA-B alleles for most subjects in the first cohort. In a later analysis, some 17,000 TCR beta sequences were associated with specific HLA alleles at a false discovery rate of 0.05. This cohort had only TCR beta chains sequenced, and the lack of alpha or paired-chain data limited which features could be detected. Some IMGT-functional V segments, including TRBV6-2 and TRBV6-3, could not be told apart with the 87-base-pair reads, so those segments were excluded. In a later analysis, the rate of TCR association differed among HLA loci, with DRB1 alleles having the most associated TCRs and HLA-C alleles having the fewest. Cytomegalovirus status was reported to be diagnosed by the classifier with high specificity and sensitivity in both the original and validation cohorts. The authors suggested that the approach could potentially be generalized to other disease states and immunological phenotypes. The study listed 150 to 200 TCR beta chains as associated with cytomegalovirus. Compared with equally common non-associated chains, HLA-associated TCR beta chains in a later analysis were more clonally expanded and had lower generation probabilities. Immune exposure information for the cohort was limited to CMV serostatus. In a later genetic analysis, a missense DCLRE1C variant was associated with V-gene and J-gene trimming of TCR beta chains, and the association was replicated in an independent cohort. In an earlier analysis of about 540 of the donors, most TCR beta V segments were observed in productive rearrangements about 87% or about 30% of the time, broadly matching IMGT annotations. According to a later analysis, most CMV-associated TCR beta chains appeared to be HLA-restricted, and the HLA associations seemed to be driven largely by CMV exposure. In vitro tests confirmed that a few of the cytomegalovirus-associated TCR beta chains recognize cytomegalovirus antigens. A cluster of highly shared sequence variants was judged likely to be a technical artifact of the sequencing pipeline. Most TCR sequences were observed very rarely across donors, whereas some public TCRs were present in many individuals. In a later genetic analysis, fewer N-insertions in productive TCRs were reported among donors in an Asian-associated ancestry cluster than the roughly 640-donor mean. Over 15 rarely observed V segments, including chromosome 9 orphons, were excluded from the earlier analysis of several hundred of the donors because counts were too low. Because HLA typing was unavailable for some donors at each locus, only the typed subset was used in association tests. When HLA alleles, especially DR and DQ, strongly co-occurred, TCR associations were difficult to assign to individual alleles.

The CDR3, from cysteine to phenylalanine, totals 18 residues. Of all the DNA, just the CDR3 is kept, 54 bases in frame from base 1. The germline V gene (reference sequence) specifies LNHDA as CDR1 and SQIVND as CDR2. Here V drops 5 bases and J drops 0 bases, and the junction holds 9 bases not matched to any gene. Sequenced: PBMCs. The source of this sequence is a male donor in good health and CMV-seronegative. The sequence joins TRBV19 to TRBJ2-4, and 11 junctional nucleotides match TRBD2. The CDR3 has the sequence CASSPSGRTVLAKNIQYF. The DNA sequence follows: TGTGCCAGTAGTCCTAGCGGGAGGACGGTGCTAGCCAAAAACATTCAGTACTTC.